Below, 9 T cell receptor beta chains from the same sample are listed, as sequenced in a study of T cells in Graves' hyperthyroidism and ophthalmopathy. The investigators amplified TCR beta CDR3 regions from RNA transcripts. During a first-round RT-PCR of the TCR CDR3, the HTBI primer set was used. TCRdb ran MiXCR on the multiplex PCR reads and lists one entry per CDR3 protein. Here the sample spans hundreds of thousands of distinct CDR3 sequences, around a sixth being singletons. The sequencing input was blood. These receptors were obtained from a woman between 18 and 29 years old with Graves' hyperthyroidism.

A single count supports this clonotype. The chain joins TRBV11-2 to TRBJ2-2; TRBD2 might be the D (6 bases). Germline V gene data show CDR1 as SGHAT and CDR2 as FQNNGV. CDR3 size: 16 residues. V was clipped by 4 bases and J by 0 bases, with 12 bases between them. For the CDR3, the DNA is TGTGCCAGCAGCTCGGGGGAGAGGGCGAACACCGGGGAGCTGTTTTTT. Protein sequence: CASSSGERANTGELFF.

This clonotype was picked up many times. This chain connects TRBV6-1 to TRBJ1-5, with 7 bases matching TRBD1. The CDR3 covers 15 residues. With V trimmed by 5 bases and J by 3 bases, 7 bases remained unmatched. Germline-derived CDR1 and CDR2 are MNHNS and SASEGT. The CDR3 is CASSYTGALNQPQHF. The CDR3 bases are TGTGCCAGCAGTTACACAGGGGCTCTCAATCAGCCCCAGCATTTT.

This clonotype was found many times. The chain links TRBV3-1 to TRBJ2-3, with no clear D. V was trimmed by 0 bases and J by 2 bases, leaving 6 bases between them. Looked up from germline, CDR1 is LGHDT and CDR2 is YNNKEL (reference sequence). The CDR3 runs 14 residues. In nucleotides, the CDR3 is TGTGCCAGCAGCCAAGAGGCGACCACAGATACGCAGTATTTT. It yields the protein CASSQEATTDTQYF.

The sample holds many counts of this clonotype. CDR3 in amino acids: CASRGAGSYNEQFF. CDR3 DNA sequence: TGTGCCAGCAGGGGAGCGGGCTCCTACAATGAGCAGTTCTTC. This chain joins TRBV2 and TRBJ2-1; a possible D gene is TRBD2 (6 bases). Germline V gene lookup returns CDR1 SNHLY and CDR2 FYNNEI. V lost 6 bases and J lost 0, with 9 bases in between. The CDR3 spans 14 residues.

This clonotype was counted many times. The chain couples TRBV20-1 to TRBJ1-2, with 8 bases lining up with TRBD1. Losses at the gene ends were 3 bases for V and 4 bases for J; bases not matched to a gene: 7. Germline V gene lookup returns CDR1 DFQATT and CDR2 SNEGSKA (reference sequence). CDR3 length equals 14 residues. The CDR3 loop reads CSASFDRGGYGYTF. DNA for the CDR3: TGCAGTGCTAGCTTCGACAGGGGTGGCTATGGCTACACCTTC.

V usage is TRBV12-5 and J usage is TRBJ2-1; 10 nucleotides agree with TRBD2. CDR3 length: 16 amino acids. Trimming cost V 5 bases and J 3 bases; bases outside gene matches: 7. Germline V gene sequence: CDR1 LGHNT, CDR2 FRNRAP. CDR3 sequence: CASGPARTSGYNEQFF. In nucleotides, the CDR3 is TGTGCTAGTGGTCCGGCGAGGACTAGCGGCTACAATGAGCAGTTCTTC.

This clonotype was recorded many times. The chain employs TRBV12-3 or TRBV12-4 and TRBJ2-5, with D unresolved. Trimming removed 6 bases at V and 4 bases at J, with 3 bases between. The CDR3 contains 10 residues. The CDR3 DNA is TGTGCCAGCAGGAGAGAGACCCAGTACTTC. This gives the protein CASRRETQYF.

This clonotype was seen a single time. One junction end does not reproduce the germline sequence, and a read error may be involved. The chain is built from TRBV5-1 and TRBJ2-7; tentative D call: TRBD2 (5 bases). The germline gives CDR1 SGHRS, CDR2 YFSETQ. The CDR3 totals 12 residues. CDR3 amino acids: CASSLAGYEQCF. The CDR3 DNA reads as TGCGCCAGCAGCTTGGCGGGGTACGAGCAGTGCTTC.

This clonotype has only a few counts. This chain connects TRBV5-1 to TRBJ2-3; 10 bases are shared with TRBD2. Trimming at V came to 3 bases and at J to 2 bases, leaving 12 bases not matched to a gene. This CDR3 spans 18 amino acids. Germline CDR1 and CDR2: SGHRS and YFSETQ. This chain's CDR3 is CASSSLLAGASPTDTQYF. As DNA, the CDR3 is TGCGCCAGCAGCTCGCTCCTAGCGGGAGCGAGTCCCACAGATACGCAGTATTTT.